This T cell receptor (beta chain) emerged from a study of shared clonotypes between healthy human individuals. At the level of the study: Donors had three CD4 naive, three CD4 memory, two CD8 naive and one CD8 memory plate apiece. Study-level results: Naive CD4 clonotypes were shared across a handful of donors at around 5.4%.

There are 12 residues in the CDR3. CDR1 is SEHNR and CDR2 is FQNEAQ in the germline V gene (reference sequence). With 5 bases clipped from V and 7 bases from J, the junction kept 2 bases outside the gene matches. A word on this clone: Its antigen is unidentified.

TCRdb's copy holds only in-frame clones and misses some; the assay was immunoSEQ multiplex PCR. The sample holds under 1,100,000 clones, around 76% seen once. Sequencing used memory CD4+ T cells sorted from blood. This sample's subset: CD45RA-negative fraction. The chain combines TRBV7-9 with TRBJ2-1, with 7 bases fitting TRBD2. The clonotype originates from a young man in good health. The CDR3 DNA follows: TGTGCCAGCAGCGGACTAGGTAATGAGCAGTTCTTC. It codes for CASSGLGNEQFF.